This passage covers 20 T cell receptor beta chains from one sample sequenced in a study of shared clonotypes between healthy human individuals. The data were produced by immunoSEQ multiplex PCR, yet TCRdb's version contains in-frame clones alone and is incomplete. The sample includes millions of clones, approximately 94% of them seen just once. Specimen: naive CD4+ T cells sorted from blood. Subset here: CD45RA+ positively selected. Receptors originate from a man aged 18 to 29 in good health.

V is TRBV2 and J is TRBJ2-2; D unresolved. The CDR3 loop spans 14 amino acids. Germline V gene data show CDR1 as SNHLY and CDR2 as FYNNEI. Trimming pared 6 bases from V and 5 bases from J, leaving 13 bases between. The CDR3 is CASSEYAQTGELFF. The CDR3 DNA reads as TGTGCCAGCAGCGAATACGCCCAAACCGGGGAGCTGTTTTTT.

V usage is TRBV5-1 and J usage is TRBJ2-1, with TRBD2 matching over 10 bases. In germline, CDR1 is SGHRS, CDR2 YFSETQ. This CDR3 has 17 amino acids. The V gene end was trimmed by 0 bases and the J gene end by 3 bases; junction bases not matched to a gene: 6. This chain's CDR3 is CASSLGTSGNFYNEQFF. DNA for the CDR3: TGCGCCAGCAGCTTGGGGACTAGCGGAAACTTCTACAATGAGCAGTTCTTC.

The chain carries TRBV6-1 and TRBJ2-7; TRBD1 matches at 10 bases. The CDR3 sequence is 16 residues long. V lost 3 bases, J lost 2 bases, and 7 bases stayed unmatched. CDR1 MNHNS and CDR2 SASEGT come from the germline V gene. The CDR3 region has the DNA TGTGCCAGCAGTGATTGGGGACAGGGGAGCCCCTACGAGCAGTACTTC. The encoded protein is CASSDWGQGSPYEQYF.

The chain employs TRBV7-2 and TRBJ1-3; D possibly corresponds to TRBD1 (6 bases). The CDR3 spans 14 residues. The germline V gene has CDR1 SGHTA and CDR2 FQGNSA. Trimming left V 2 bases short and J 4 bases short, with 9 bases between. CDR3 sequence: CASSLSQGGNTIYF. Here the CDR3 DNA reads TGTGCCAGCAGCTTATCACAGGGCGGAAACACCATATATTTT.

Of note for this clone: The same CDR3 can be traced to other DNA sequences in this sample. J is TRBJ2-7 and V is TRBV10-1; D is uncertain. Germline CDR1 is WNHNN and CDR2 is SYGVQD (reference sequence). This CDR3 has 13 amino acids. The V end was cut by 3 bases, the J end by 0 bases, with 6 bases between. The CDR3 DNA reads TGCGCCAGCAGTGAAGGCAGCTCCTACGAGCAGTACTTC. This translates into CASSEGSSYEQYF.

The chain recombines TRBV5-1 with TRBJ2-5, with 7 positions matching TRBD2. Trimming cost V 4 bases and J 5 bases; bases outside gene matches: 11. The germline V gene encodes CDR1 SGHRS and CDR2 YFSETQ. CDR3 size: 15 residues. CDR3 nucleotide sequence: TGCGCCAGCAGCCGCTCACAAACAGCGGGGGAGACCCAGTACTTC. It yields the protein CASSRSQTAGETQYF. Full variable domain (rest looked up from reference TRBV5-1 and TRBJ2-5): KAGVTQTPRYLIKTRGQQVTLSCSPISGHRSVSWYQQTPGQGLQFLFEYFSETQRNKGNFPGRFSGRQFSNSRSEMNVSTLELGDSALYLCASSRSQTAGETQYFGPGTRLLVL.

Written as DNA, the CDR3 is TGTGCCAGCAGCTTAGAGGCAGGCCAGGGATCACCCCTCCACTTT. As protein: CASSLEAGQGSPLHF. The rearrangement joins TRBV11-1 to TRBJ1-6; tentatively, D is TRBD1 (5 bases). Germline CDR1 SGHAT, CDR2 FQDESV (reference sequence). The CDR3 has 15 residues. V was pared by 1 base and J by 10 bases, with 14 bases between. The full variable domain, with the rest looked up from reference TRBV11-1 and TRBJ1-6, is EAEVAQSPRYKITEKSQAVAFWCDPISGHATLYWYRQILGQGPELLVQFQDESVVDDSQLPKDRFSAERLKGVDSTLKIQPAELGDSAMYLCASSLEAGQGSPLHFGNGTRLTVT.

This chain joins TRBV4-1 and TRBJ1-2; 8 bases match TRBD1. V was pared by 3 bases and J by 4 bases, with 4 bases of the junction left unmatched. CDR3 length: 14 residues. In germline, CDR1 is MGHRA, CDR2 YSYEKL. In nucleotides, the CDR3 is TGCGCCAGCAGCCACTCGGACAGGGTCTATGGCTACACCTTC. It yields the protein CASSHSDRVYGYTF.

The chain is built from TRBV28 and TRBJ1-2; D gene uncertain. The ends were cut back, 6 bases at V and 8 bases at J, with 19 bases in the middle. The CDR3 totals 14 residues. In germline, CDR1 is MDHEN, CDR2 SYDVKM. The CDR3 DNA is TGTGCCAGCAGCCTAGGCCGCCCAGGCCTAGGCTACACCTTC. Protein: CASSLGRPGLGYTF.

The chain links TRBV18 to TRBJ1-3; TRBD1 might be the D (6 bases). Trimming took off 6 bases at V and 0 bases at J, with 18 bases between the two ends. Germline V gives CDR1 KGHSH, CDR2 LQKENI. The CDR3 covers 17 residues. In DNA, the CDR3 is TGTGCCAGCTCCCCGGATAACAGGGCGAGCTCTGGAAACACCATATATTTT. It is translated as CASSPDNRASSGNTIYF.

This clone was picked up a small number of times. The chain carries TRBV5-1 and TRBJ2-1; TRBD1 matches 7 bases. CDR1 is SGHRS, CDR2 YFSETQ, per germline. The junction had 3 bases not matched to a gene; V was cut back by 4 bases and J by 2 bases. The CDR3 has 14 amino acids. The CDR3 nucleotides are TGCGCCAGCAGCGTGGGACAGACCTACAATGAGCAGTTCTTC. Encoded protein: CASSVGQTYNEQFF. The whole variable domain, remainder taken from reference TRBV5-1 and TRBJ2-1, is KAGVTQTPRYLIKTRGQQVTLSCSPISGHRSVSWYQQTPGQGLQFLFEYFSETQRNKGNFPGRFSGRQFSNSRSEMNVSTLELGDSALYLCASSVGQTYNEQFFGPGTRLTVL.

The chain employs TRBV14 and TRBJ2-1, with no clear D. This CDR3 region has 13 residues. Trimming took off 4 bases at V and 6 bases at J, with 10 bases between the two ends. Germline assignment: CDR1 SGHDN and CDR2 FVKESK. The CDR3 coding sequence is TGTGCCAGCAGCCTCCTACCGAGCAATGAGCAGTTCTTC. This codes for CASSLLPSNEQFF.

As concerns this clone: The sample contains more than one DNA sequence encoding this CDR3. The rearrangement uses TRBV6-5 and TRBJ2-1; no clear D. Trimming pared 4 bases from V and 9 bases from J, leaving 7 bases between. Germline V gene lookup returns CDR1 MNHEY and CDR2 SVGAGI. The CDR3 covers 11 residues. In DNA, the CDR3 is TGTGCCAGCAGTTCGACCGGTGAGCAGTTCTTC. Translation: CASSSTGEQFF.

This chain links TRBV5-1 with TRBJ1-2; TRBD1 might be the D (6 bases). The ends were cut back, 4 bases at V and 2 bases at J, with 18 bases in the middle. This CDR3 is 16 amino acids long. Per the germline V gene, CDR1 is SGHRS and CDR2 is YFSETQ. CDR3 loop: CASSLDRTVDNYGYTF. CDR3 coding DNA: TGCGCCAGCAGCCTCGACCGGACAGTAGACAACTATGGCTACACCTTC.

The genes are TRBV7-5 and TRBJ2-7; TRBD2 reflects the table's D call only, with no check against the DNA. TRBV7-5 is a recognized pseudogene. This CDR3 is 16 amino acids long. CDR3 residues: CARSLAVRQNLYEQYF. In DNA form, the CDR3 reads TGTGCCAGAAGCTTAGCGGTGAGGCAAAACCTCTACGAGCAGTACTTC.

This chain uses TRBV6-6 with TRBJ2-1, with no clear D. V dropped 8 bases and J dropped 0 bases, with 8 bases sitting between them. This CDR3 is built from 13 residues. Germline V gene lookup returns CDR1 MNHNY and CDR2 SVGAGI (reference sequence). CDR3 coding DNA: TGTGCCAGCTTGACCAGCTCCTACAATGAGCAGTTCTTC. Protein product: CASLTSSYNEQFF.

The chain is built from TRBV10-3 and TRBJ2-7, with 7 bases fitting TRBD2. The germline V gene has CDR1 ENHRY and CDR2 SYGVKD. V trimming: 4 bases; J trimming: 5 bases; junction bases outside the gene matches: 11. The CDR3 runs 15 residues. CDR3 bases: TGTGCCATCAGTGGCTCCATGGGAGGGCCGGACGAGCAGTACTTC. Its protein is CAISGSMGGPDEQYF.

CDR3 amino acids: CASSLGIREKLFF. In DNA form, the CDR3 reads TGCGCCAGCAGCTTGGGAATCCGGGAAAAACTGTTTTTT. V and J are TRBV5-1 and TRBJ1-4, with D unresolved. The germline V gene has CDR1 SGHRS and CDR2 YFSETQ. The CDR3 runs to 13 residues. The V end lost 0 bases, the J end lost 8 bases, and 8 bases lay between the germline ends.

The J gene is TRBJ1-3, the V gene TRBV5-1; D gene uncertain. The CDR3 contains 15 residues. V lost 5 bases, J lost 0 bases, and 12 bases lay in between. Per the germline V gene, CDR1 is SGHRS and CDR2 is YFSETQ. This CDR3 reads CASSSAGNSGNTIYF. The CDR3 region has the DNA TGCGCCAGCAGTAGCGCGGGGAACTCTGGAAACACCATATATTTT.

The chain employs TRBV12-1 and TRBJ2-7; the table's TRBD2 call for D was not verified on the DNA. TRBV12-1 is shown as a pseudogene. The CDR3 is 12 residues long. CDR3 in DNA: TGTGCCACGAGGGCCAATTGCTACGAGCAGTACTTC. Its translation is CATRANCYEQYF.